Listed below are T cell receptor beta chains from one sample, sequenced in a study of OX40 agonist ivuxolimab in advanced cancers. Libraries were prepared by immunoSEQ multiplex PCR; TCRdb keeps only in-frame clonotypes and omits some of them. Of 65,000 to 85,000 clones listed, around nine tenths were seen once; the top ten hold 0.55% to 0.65%. The specimen was CD4+ or CD8+ T cells sorted from blood, collected in a trial of the OX40 agonist ivuxolimab. These receptor sequences come from an adult with an advanced solid tumor such as melanoma, head and neck, liver or kidney cancer. Both conserved end residues are part of each CDR3. A D gene is named only where the DNA matches it firmly. Expanded clones get a size class; other rows say once, few or many, or leave the size out.

CASSTPRPQHF | TGTGCCAGCAGCACCCCACGGCCCCAGCATTTT | NA | TRBV21-1 | once | TRBJ1-5
CASREQGAASYEQYF | TGTGCCAGCAGGGAACAGGGGGCGGCTTCCTACGAGCAGTACTTC | TRBD1 | TRBV7-2 | NA | TRBJ2-7
CASTSEEAVSGYTF | TGTGCCAGTACTTCCGAGGAGGCGGTATCTGGCTACACCTTC | NA | TRBV11-2 | NA | TRBJ1-2
CASSLETGLNTEAFF | TGCGCCAGCAGCTTGGAAACAGGCCTGAACACTGAAGCTTTCTTT | NA | TRBV5-1 | NA | TRBJ1-1
CASRTQDRAAEAFF | TGTGCCAGCAGAACCCAGGACAGGGCGGCTGAAGCTTTCTTT | TRBD1 | TRBV27 | NA | TRBJ1-1
CASSTGTTQYF | TGTGCCAGTAGTACCGGGACAACGCAGTATTTT | NA | TRBV19 | NA | TRBJ2-3
CASSPRGGANEKLFF | TGTGCCAGTAGCCCCCGGGGGGGGGCCAATGAAAAACTGTTTTTT | NA | TRBV19 | NA | TRBJ1-4
CASGPTVWFTF | TGTGCCAGCGGACCCACCGTTTGGTTCACCTTC | NA | TRBV27 | few | TRBJ1-2
CASSTDRALETQYF | TGTGCCAGTAGTACGGACAGGGCCCTGGAGACCCAGTACTTC | TRBD1 | TRBV19 | NA | TRBJ2-5
CASSSTQEGAKTQYF | TGTGCCAGCAGCTCCACCCAGGAGGGAGCGAAGACCCAGTACTTC | NA | TRBV5-4 | NA | TRBJ2-5
CASSSRFAEQYF | TGTGCCAGCAGCTCCCGCTTCGCCGAGCAGTACTTC | NA | TRBV7-9 | NA | TRBJ2-7
CASSMSAGGVYQPQHF | TGTGCCAGTAGTATGTCGGCAGGGGGCGTTTATCAGCCCCAGCATTTT | TRBD1 | TRBV19 | NA | TRBJ1-5
CASSLHRTGAETQYF | TGTGCCAGCAGCCTCCATCGTACAGGGGCAGAGACCCAGTACTTC | TRBD1 | TRBV11-1 | few | TRBJ2-5
CASSRTGLGVGNVNIQYF | TGTGCCAGCTCACGGACGGGACTAGGTGTGGGTAATGTGAACATTCAGTACTTC | TRBD2 | TRBV18 | NA | TRBJ2-4
CASSSVGGRSYEQYF | TGTGCCAGTAGTAGCGTGGGGGGACGGAGCTACGAGCAGTACTTC | NA | TRBV19 | once | TRBJ2-7
CASSSEQGAVGYGYTF | TGTGCCAGCAGCTCCGAACAGGGGGCGGTAGGCTATGGCTACACCTTC | TRBD1 | TRBV11-2 | NA | TRBJ1-2
CASSLGQGSHEQYF | TGTGCCAGCAGCTTAGGTCAGGGGTCCCACGAGCAGTACTTC | NA | TRBV7-3 | NA | TRBJ2-7
CASSQGSPGLTQFF | TGTGCCAGCAGCCAAGGATCCCCGGGACTAACACAGTTCTTC | TRBD2 | TRBV14 | NA | TRBJ2-1
CASSLVAVSYEQYF | TGTGCCAGCAGCTTAGTAGCGGTTTCTTACGAGCAGTACTTC | NA | TRBV7-9 | NA | TRBJ2-7
CSVVFLSGRADTQYF | TGCAGCGTTGTTTTTCTGAGCGGGAGGGCAGATACGCAGTATTTT | TRBD2 | TRBV29-1 | NA | TRBJ2-3
CSVWRGGSYEQYF | TGCAGCGTTTGGAGAGGGGGCAGCTACGAGCAGTACTTC | TRBD1 | TRBV29-1 | NA | TRBJ2-7
CASSFSPGVTNEKLFF | TGTGCCAGCAGTTTTAGCCCGGGCGTAACTAATGAAAAACTGTTTTTT | NA | TRBV27 | NA | TRBJ1-4
CASSLWGISNQPQHF | TGCGCCAGCAGCTTATGGGGGATAAGCAATCAGCCCCAGCATTTT | NA | TRBV5-1 | NA | TRBJ1-5
CASSLGTEAGYGYTF | TGTGCCAGTAGTCTCGGGACTGAGGCAGGCTATGGCTACACCTTC | NA | TRBV19 | once | TRBJ1-2
CASSLGGGSGVSEQYF | TGCGCCAGCAGCTTGGGGGGCGGTTCCGGGGTCTCCGAGCAGTACTTC | NA | TRBV5-1 | many | TRBJ2-7
CASTPTGSSYEQYF | TGTGCCAGTACCCCGACAGGCAGCTCCTACGAGCAGTACTTC | NA | TRBV19 | NA | TRBJ2-7
CASSYWGTGDGEQYF | TGTGCCAGCAGTTACTGGGGGACAGGGGATGGGGAGCAGTACTTC | TRBD1 | TRBV6-5 | NA | TRBJ2-7
CASSLVLQTNYGYTF | TGTGCCAGCAGCTTAGTTTTACAGACTAACTATGGCTACACCTTC | NA | TRBV7-2 | NA | TRBJ1-2
CASSGWLAGQETQYF | TGTGCCAGCAGCGGCTGGCTAGCGGGGCAAGAGACCCAGTACTTC | TRBD2 | TRBV5-5 | NA | TRBJ2-5
CASSIGDYYEQYF | TGTGCCAGCAGCATTGGGGACTACTACGAGCAGTACTTC | NA | TRBV21-1 | NA | TRBJ2-7
CASSPGLAGGLLEQYF | TGTGCCAGCAGCCCGGGACTAGCGGGGGGGCTTCTCGAGCAGTACTTC | TRBD2 | TRBV11-3 | NA | TRBJ2-7
CASSPYLAADTQYF | TGTGCCAGCAGCCCCTATTTAGCCGCAGATACGCAGTATTTT | NA | TRBV7-2 | NA | TRBJ2-3
CASSVGDRHYEQYF | TGTGCCAGCAGCGTAGGGGACAGACACTACGAGCAGTACTTC | TRBD1 | TRBV9 | NA | TRBJ2-7
CASSLRSGGSTDTQYF | TGTGCCAGCAGCTTGAGGAGCGGGGGGAGCACAGATACGCAGTATTTT | TRBD2 | TRBV5-4 | NA | TRBJ2-3
CASRGGTFQETQYF | TGTGCCAGCAGGGGCGGGACTTTCCAAGAGACCCAGTACTTC | NA | TRBV7-2 | NA | TRBJ2-5
CASSEAGLSETQYF | TGTGCCAGCAGTGAAGCAGGTCTCTCAGAGACCCAGTACTTC | NA | TRBV2 | NA | TRBJ2-5
CASSPGTSDEAFF | TGTGCCAGCTCACCCGGGACATCAGATGAAGCTTTCTTT | NA | TRBV18 | NA | TRBJ1-1
CASSQVGRGRGEQFF | TGCGCCAGCAGCCAAGTGGGCAGGGGTAGAGGTGAGCAGTTCTTC | NA | TRBV4-1 | NA | TRBJ2-1
CASSQEWRGTEAFF | TGCGCCAGCAGCCAAGAGTGGCGTGGGACTGAAGCTTTCTTT | NA | TRBV4-1 | once | TRBJ1-1
CASSSETGYTEAFF | TGTGCCAGCAGCTCAGAGACAGGGTACACTGAAGCTTTCTTT | TRBD1 | TRBV7-9 | NA | TRBJ1-1
CASSYSGAGDQETQYF | TGTGCCAGCAGTTACTCTGGAGCGGGTGACCAAGAGACCCAGTACTTC | NA | TRBV6-6 | NA | TRBJ2-5
CASSHTGNTEAFF | TGTGCCAGCAGCCACACAGGGAACACTGAAGCTTTCTTT | NA | TRBV14 | NA | TRBJ1-1
CAIRDNVGGVEKLFF | TGTGCCATCAGGGACAATGTAGGAGGAGTGGAAAAACTGTTTTTT | NA | TRBV10-3 | NA | TRBJ1-4
CASSATSSGNTIYF | TGTGCCAGCAGTGCTACATCTTCTGGAAACACCATATATTTT | NA | TRBV2 | NA | TRBJ1-3
CAISEPEFRGSTYEQYF | TGTGCCATCAGTGAGCCGGAATTCAGGGGATCGACCTACGAGCAGTACTTC | NA | TRBV10-3 | NA | TRBJ2-7
CAISPRGTNEKLFF | TGTGCCATCAGCCCTAGGGGGACTAATGAAAAACTGTTTTTT | NA | TRBV10-3 | NA | TRBJ1-4
CADIGGARYNEQFF | TGTGCCGACATAGGCGGGGCCAGATACAATGAGCAGTTCTTC | NA | TRBV19 | NA | TRBJ2-1
CAISGQGAQETQYF | TGTGCCATCAGTGGACAGGGAGCCCAAGAGACCCAGTACTTC | TRBD1 | TRBV10-3 | NA | TRBJ2-5
CASRYGRATKNTEAFF | TGTGCCAGCAGGTATGGCAGGGCGACGAAGAACACTGAAGCTTTCTTT | NA | TRBV5-4 | NA | TRBJ1-1
CASTRRGPWDRDPANYGYTF | TGTGCCAGCACAAGAAGGGGACCGTGGGACAGAGACCCGGCTAACTATGGCTACACCTTC | TRBD1 | TRBV6-8 | NA | TRBJ1-2
CAISNRVGAETQYF | TGTGCCATCAGCAACAGGGTGGGTGCAGAGACCCAGTACTTC | NA | TRBV10-3 | NA | TRBJ2-5
CASSRGGVTEAFF | TGTGCCAGCAGCCGAGGGGGGGTTACTGAAGCTTTCTTT | NA | TRBV6-5 | once | TRBJ1-1
CASSRIAGGTGELFF | TGTGCCAGCAGCCGCATAGCGGGAGGAACCGGGGAGCTGTTTTTT | TRBD2 | TRBV9 | NA | TRBJ2-2
CASSRTSGSSYNEQFF | TGTGCCAGCAGCAGGACTAGCGGGAGTTCCTACAATGAGCAGTTCTTC | TRBD2 | TRBV5-4 | once | TRBJ2-1
CASSPRPYEQYF | TGTGCCAGCAGCCCTCGCCCCTACGAGCAGTACTTC | NA | TRBV9 | few | TRBJ2-7